The 5 T cell receptor beta chains below all came from one sample that was sequenced in a study of molecular identifiers for immune sequencing clone quantification. From the PCR reads, TCRdb called clonotypes with MiXCR, one entry per CDR3 protein. The repertoire consists of about 630,000 distinct CDR3 sequences, with roughly 25% occurring once and the leading ten covering 0.78%. Sequenced sample: naive CD8+ T cells from blood, with Jurkat cell RNA spiked in. Subset: FACS-sorted CD8+CD4-CCR7+CD45RA+ naive T cells. The receptors come from a human donor in good health. Some libraries in this study had Jurkat cell RNA spiked in.

This clonotype was seen only a few times. The V call is TRBV9, the J call TRBJ1-3; D gene uncertain. V was cut by 4 bases and J by 0 bases, with 11 bases left in between. This CDR3 has 15 residues. Germline CDR1 reads SGDLS; CDR2 reads YYNGEE. In nucleotides, the CDR3 is TGTGCCAGCAGCCGGACTGAACTCTCTGGAAACACCATATATTTT. This codes for CASSRTELSGNTIYF.

This clonotype has at least ten counts. The chain combines TRBV7-9 with TRBJ2-3; D not resolved. The germline V gene has CDR1 SEHNR and CDR2 FQNEAQ (reference sequence). The CDR3 has 13 residues. V lost 8 bases, J lost 0 bases, and 9 bases lay in between. The CDR3 sequence is CASWAASTDTQYF. In nucleotides, the CDR3 is TGTGCCAGCTGGGCAGCTAGCACAGATACGCAGTATTTT.

On this clonotype: Mismatch with germline at one junction end may stem from a read error. The chain combines TRBV27 with TRBJ2-2; maybe TRBD1 (5 bases). This CDR3 contains 17 residues. Looked up from germline, CDR1 is MNHEY and CDR2 is SMNVEV (reference sequence). The CDR3 spells CARSPSLETANTGELFF. The CDR3 bases are TGTGCCCGCAGTCCTTCTCTAGAGACAGCGAACACCGGGGAGCTGTTTTTT.

V gene TRBV19 combines with J gene TRBJ2-1; 15 bases agree with TRBD2. Germline CDR1 reads LNHDA; CDR2 reads SQIVND (reference sequence). This CDR3 contains 19 residues. V lost 4 bases to trimming and J lost 3 bases; unmatched junction nucleotides: 10. CDR3 nucleotide sequence: TGTGCCAGTAGTACCGGACTAGCGGGAGGGCCAATTTACTACAATGAGCAGTTCTTC. Its translation: CASSTGLAGGPIYYNEQFF.

This clonotype was counted a few times. This chain links TRBV7-6 with TRBJ2-1, with TRBD1 matching over 7 bases. This CDR3 contains 15 residues. Germline CDR1 reads SGHVS; CDR2 reads FNYEAQ. V gave up 5 bases and J gave up 1 base; unmatched junction bases: 5. The CDR3 DNA reads TGTGCCAGCAGCCAGGGGACAGTATCCTACAATGAGCAGTTCTTC. Its protein product is CASSQGTVSYNEQFF. The full variable domain, rest sourced from reference TRBV7-6 and TRBJ2-1, is GAGVSQSPRYKVTKRGQDVALRCDPISGHVSLYWYRQALGQGPEFLTYFNYEAQQDKSGLPNDRFSAERPEGSISTLTIQRTEQRDSAMYRCASSQGTVSYNEQFFGPGTRLTVL.